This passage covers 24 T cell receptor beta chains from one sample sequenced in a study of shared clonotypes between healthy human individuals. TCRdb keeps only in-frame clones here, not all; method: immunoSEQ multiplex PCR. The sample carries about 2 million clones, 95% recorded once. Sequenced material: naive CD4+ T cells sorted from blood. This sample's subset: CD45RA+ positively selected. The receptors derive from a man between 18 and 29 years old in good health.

The CDR3 DNA is TGTGCCTGGAGTGGGCCCCAAAATCAGCCCCAGCATTTT. Translating it yields CAWSGPQNQPQHF. The V and J genes are TRBV30 and TRBJ1-5; D gene unclear. CDR1 is GTSNPN, CDR2 SVGIG, per germline (reference sequence). The CDR3 is 13 residues long. V was shortened by 1 base and J by 4 bases, with 8 bases between the two germline ends.

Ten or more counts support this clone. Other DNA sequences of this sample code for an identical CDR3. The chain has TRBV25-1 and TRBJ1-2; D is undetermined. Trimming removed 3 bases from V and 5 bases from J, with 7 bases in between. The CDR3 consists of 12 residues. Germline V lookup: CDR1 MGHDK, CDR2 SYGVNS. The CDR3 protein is CASSDHGYGYTF. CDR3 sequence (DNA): TGTGCCAGCAGTGATCACGGATATGGCTACACCTTC.

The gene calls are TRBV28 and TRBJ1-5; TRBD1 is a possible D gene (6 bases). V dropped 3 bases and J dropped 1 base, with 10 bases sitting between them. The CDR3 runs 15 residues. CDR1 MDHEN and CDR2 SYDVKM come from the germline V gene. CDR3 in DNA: TGTGCCAGCAGTTTGTTGGGGGCGAGCAATCAGCCCCAGCATTTT. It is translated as CASSLLGASNQPQHF.

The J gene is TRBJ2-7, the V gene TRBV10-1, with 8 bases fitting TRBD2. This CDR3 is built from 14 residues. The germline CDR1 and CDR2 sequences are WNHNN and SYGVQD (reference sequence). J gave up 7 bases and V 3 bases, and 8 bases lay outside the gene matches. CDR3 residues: CASSEGRGAREQYF. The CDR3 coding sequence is TGCGCCAGCAGTGAAGGGCGGGGGGCGAGGGAGCAGTACTTC.

CDR3 sequence (DNA): TGTGCCAGTACACAGGGATCGGGAAAACTGTTTTTT. This gives the protein CASTQGSGKLFF. The chain joins TRBV6-5 to TRBJ1-4, with a tentative D call TRBD1 (6 bases). Trimming took 9 bases from V and 10 from J, leaving 15 bases between them. Germline CDR1 and CDR2: MNHEY and SVGAGI. The CDR3 length is 12 residues.

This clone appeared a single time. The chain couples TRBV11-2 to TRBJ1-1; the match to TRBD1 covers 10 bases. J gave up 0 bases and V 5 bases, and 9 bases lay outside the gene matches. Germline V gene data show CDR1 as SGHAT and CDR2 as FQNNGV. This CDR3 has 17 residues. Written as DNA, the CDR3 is TGTGCCAGCAGCCATTGGACAGGGGGTAAAATGAACACTGAAGCTTTCTTT. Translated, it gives CASSHWTGGKMNTEAFF.

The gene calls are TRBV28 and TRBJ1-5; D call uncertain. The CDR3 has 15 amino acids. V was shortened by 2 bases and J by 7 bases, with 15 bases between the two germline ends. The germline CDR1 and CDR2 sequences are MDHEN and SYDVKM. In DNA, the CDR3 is TGTGCCAGCAGTTTACGACCCCTCTTAATCCAGCCCCAGCATTTT. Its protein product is CASSLRPLLIQPQHF.

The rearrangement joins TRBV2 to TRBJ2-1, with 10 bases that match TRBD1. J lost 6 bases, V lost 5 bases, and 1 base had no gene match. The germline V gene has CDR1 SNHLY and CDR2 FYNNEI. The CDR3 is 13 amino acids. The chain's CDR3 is CASSRTGGNEQFF. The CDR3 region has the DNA TGTGCCAGCAGTAGGACAGGGGGCAATGAGCAGTTCTTC.

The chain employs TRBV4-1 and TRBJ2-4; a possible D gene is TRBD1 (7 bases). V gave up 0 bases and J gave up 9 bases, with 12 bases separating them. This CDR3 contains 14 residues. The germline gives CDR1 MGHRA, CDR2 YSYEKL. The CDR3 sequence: CASSQEPQGGIQYF. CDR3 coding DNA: TGCGCCAGCAGCCAAGAGCCGCAGGGGGGCATTCAGTACTTC.

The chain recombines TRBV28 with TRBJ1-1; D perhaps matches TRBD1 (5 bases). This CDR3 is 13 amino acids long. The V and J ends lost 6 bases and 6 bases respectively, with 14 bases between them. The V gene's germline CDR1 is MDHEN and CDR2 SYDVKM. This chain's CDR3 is CASRLGGGSEAFF. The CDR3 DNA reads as TGTGCCAGCAGGCTCGGGGGAGGGTCTGAAGCTTTCTTT.

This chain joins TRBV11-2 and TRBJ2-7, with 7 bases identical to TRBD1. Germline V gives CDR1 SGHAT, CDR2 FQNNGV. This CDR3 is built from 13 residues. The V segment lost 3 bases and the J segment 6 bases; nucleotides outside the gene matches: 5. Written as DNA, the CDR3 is TGTGCCAGCAGCTTTGGGGACAGCCTCGAGCAGTACTTC. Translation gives CASSFGDSLEQYF.

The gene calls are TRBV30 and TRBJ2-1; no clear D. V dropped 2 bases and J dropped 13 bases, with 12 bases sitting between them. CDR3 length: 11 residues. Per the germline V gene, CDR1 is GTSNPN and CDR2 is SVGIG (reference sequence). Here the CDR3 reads CAWSIGSDQFF. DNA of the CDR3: TGTGCCTGGAGTATAGGGTCGGATCAGTTCTTC.

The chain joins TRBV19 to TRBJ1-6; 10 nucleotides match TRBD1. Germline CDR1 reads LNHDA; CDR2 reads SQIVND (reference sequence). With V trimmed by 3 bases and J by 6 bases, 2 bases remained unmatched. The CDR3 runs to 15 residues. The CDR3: CASSMGTGVNSPLHF. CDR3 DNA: TGTGCCAGTAGTATGGGGACAGGGGTTAATTCACCCCTCCACTTT.

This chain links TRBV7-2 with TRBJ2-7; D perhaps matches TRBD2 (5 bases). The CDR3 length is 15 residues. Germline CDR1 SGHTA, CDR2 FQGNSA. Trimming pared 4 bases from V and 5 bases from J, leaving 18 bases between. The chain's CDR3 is CASSSNSLVLDEQYF. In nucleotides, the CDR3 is TGTGCCAGCAGCTCTAACTCACTAGTTCTCGACGAGCAGTACTTC.

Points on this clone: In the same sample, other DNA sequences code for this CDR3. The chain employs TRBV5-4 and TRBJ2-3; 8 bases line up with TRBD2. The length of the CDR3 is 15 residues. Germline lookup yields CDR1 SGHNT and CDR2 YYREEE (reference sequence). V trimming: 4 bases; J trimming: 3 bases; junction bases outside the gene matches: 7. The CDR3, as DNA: TGTGCCAGCAGCCCCGGGACTAGTGGTACAGATACGCAGTATTTT. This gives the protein CASSPGTSGTDTQYF.

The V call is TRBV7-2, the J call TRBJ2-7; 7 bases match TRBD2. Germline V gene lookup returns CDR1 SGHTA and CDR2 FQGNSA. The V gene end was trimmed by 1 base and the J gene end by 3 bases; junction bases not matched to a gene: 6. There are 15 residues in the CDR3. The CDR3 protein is CASSLDSAGRYEQYF. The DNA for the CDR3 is TGTGCCAGCAGCTTAGACTCAGCGGGACGCTACGAGCAGTACTTC.

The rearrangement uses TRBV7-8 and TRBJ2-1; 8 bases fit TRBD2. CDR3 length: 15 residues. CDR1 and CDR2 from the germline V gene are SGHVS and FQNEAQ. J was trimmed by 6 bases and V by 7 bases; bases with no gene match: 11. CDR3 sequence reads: CASMFGGLGSNEQFF. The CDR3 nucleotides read TGTGCCAGCATGTTCGGGGGACTAGGGAGCAATGAGCAGTTCTTC.

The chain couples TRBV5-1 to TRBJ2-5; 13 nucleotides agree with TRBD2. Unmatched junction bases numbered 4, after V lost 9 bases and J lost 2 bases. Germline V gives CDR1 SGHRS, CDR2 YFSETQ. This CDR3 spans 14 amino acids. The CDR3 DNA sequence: TGCGCCACAGGGACTAGCGGGATACAAGAGACCCAGTACTTC. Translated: CATGTSGIQETQYF.

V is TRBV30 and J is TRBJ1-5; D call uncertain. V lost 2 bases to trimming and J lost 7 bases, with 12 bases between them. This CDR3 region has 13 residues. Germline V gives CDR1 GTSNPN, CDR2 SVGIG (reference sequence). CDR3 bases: TGTGCCTGGAGTTCTAGTTCCCGGCAGCCCCAGCATTTT. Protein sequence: CAWSSSSRQPQHF.

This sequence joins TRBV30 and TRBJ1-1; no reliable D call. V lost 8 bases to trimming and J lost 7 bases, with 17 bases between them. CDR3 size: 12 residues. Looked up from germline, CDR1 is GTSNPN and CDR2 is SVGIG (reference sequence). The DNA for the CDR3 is TGTGCCGTCTCGGCGCGTACCTATGAAGCTTTCTTT. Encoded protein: CAVSARTYEAFF.

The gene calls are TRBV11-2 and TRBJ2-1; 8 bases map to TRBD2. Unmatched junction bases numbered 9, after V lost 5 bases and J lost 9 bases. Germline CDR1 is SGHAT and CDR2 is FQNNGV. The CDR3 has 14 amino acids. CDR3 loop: CASSPLRGEVEQFF. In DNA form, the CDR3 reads TGTGCCAGCAGCCCTTTGCGGGGGGAGGTTGAGCAGTTCTTC.

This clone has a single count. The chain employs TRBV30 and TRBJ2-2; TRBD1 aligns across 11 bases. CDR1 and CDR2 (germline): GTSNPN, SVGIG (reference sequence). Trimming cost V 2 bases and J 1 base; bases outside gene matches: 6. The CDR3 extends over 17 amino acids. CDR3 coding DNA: TGTGCCTGGAGTCCCTGGGACAGGGGGAAGAACACCGGGGAGCTGTTTTTT. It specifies CAWSPWDRGKNTGELFF. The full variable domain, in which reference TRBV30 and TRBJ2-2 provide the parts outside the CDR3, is SQTIHQWPATLVQPVGSPLSLECTVEGTSNPNLYWYRQAAGRGLQLLFYSVGIGQISSEVPQNLSASRPQDRQFILSSKKLLLSDSGFYLCAWSPWDRGKNTGELFFGEGSRLTVL.

CDR3 in amino acids: CASSLNAGEGGSPLHF. Here the CDR3 DNA reads TGCGCCAGCAGCTTGAATGCAGGCGAGGGTGGTTCACCCCTCCACTTT. This chain connects TRBV5-1 to TRBJ1-6; D is ambiguous. This CDR3 spans 16 amino acids. Deletions cut 1 base from V and 9 bases from J, with 17 bases between. CDR1 and CDR2 from the germline V gene are SGHRS and YFSETQ. The full variable domain, completed using reference TRBV5-1 and TRBJ1-6, is KAGVTQTPRYLIKTRGQQVTLSCSPISGHRSVSWYQQTPGQGLQFLFEYFSETQRNKGNFPGRFSGRQFSNSRSEMNVSTLELGDSALYLCASSLNAGEGGSPLHFGNGTRLTVT.

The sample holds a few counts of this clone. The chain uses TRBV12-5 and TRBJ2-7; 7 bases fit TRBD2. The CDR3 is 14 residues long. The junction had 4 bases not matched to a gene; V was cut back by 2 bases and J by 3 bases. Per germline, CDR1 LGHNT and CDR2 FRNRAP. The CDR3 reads CASGLIRGDYEQYF. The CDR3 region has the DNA TGTGCTAGTGGTTTGATACGGGGGGACTACGAGCAGTACTTC.